The 14 T cell receptor beta chains in this list originate from one sample, sequenced in a study of identical twins. TCRdb itself ran the 5' RACE reads through MiXCR, one entry per CDR3 protein. The table lists 700,000 or so distinct CDR3 sequences, 21% of them singletons, with 4.3% in the top ten. The sample also formed part of further work on T cells expressing NK-cell markers.

Source material: PBMCs. All receptors derive from a young woman in good health.

The J gene is TRBJ2-3, the V gene TRBV5-1, with 10 bases that match TRBD2. The V and J ends lost 3 bases and 2 bases, in that order; junction bases with no gene match: 6. CDR1 and CDR2 (germline): SGHRS, YFSETQ. CDR3 size: 16 residues. The CDR3 DNA reads TGCGCCAGCAGCTCCCCCACTAGCGGGACCACAGATACGCAGTATTTT. Translation gives CASSSPTSGTTDTQYF.

This chain links TRBV7-9 with TRBJ2-1, with D tentatively TRBD1 or TRBD2 (5 bases each). Germline values: CDR1 SEHNR, CDR2 FQNEAQ (reference sequence). The CDR3 loop spans 13 amino acids. V shed 11 bases and J shed 5 bases, with 16 bases lying between them. CDR3 nucleotide sequence: TGTGCCGAAGCCGGGGACGCCGACAATGAGCAGTTCTTC. As protein: CAEAGDADNEQFF.

This rearrangement joins TRBV12-3 or TRBV12-4 to TRBJ2-2; D possibly matches TRBD1 or TRBD2 (5 bases each). V dropped 10 bases and J dropped 5 bases, with 29 bases sitting between them. This CDR3 comprises 18 residues. The CDR3 DNA reads as TGTGCCATCCGCGATTTTAGTGGGGGTAACTCGGGGACCGGGGAGCTGTTTTTT. As protein: CAIRDFSGGNSGTGELFF.

This clonotype was counted a few times. The rearrangement uses TRBV12-3 or TRBV12-4 and TRBJ1-1; a possible D gene is TRBD1 (5 bases). The CDR3 spans 17 residues. V lost 4 bases and J 1 base, leaving 19 bases between the germline ends. The CDR3 region has the DNA TGTGCCAGCAGTTCTCTTCGAGGGGCTGAGAGGAACACTGAAGCTTTCTTT. Translation: CASSSLRGAERNTEAFF.

The chain is built from TRBV20-1 and TRBJ2-3; D perhaps matches TRBD2 (5 bases). V shed 0 bases and J shed 1 base, with 14 bases lying between them. The CDR3 has 16 amino acids. In germline, CDR1 is DFQATT, CDR2 SNEGSKA (reference sequence). For the CDR3, the DNA is TGCAGTGCTAGAGATCCTAAGGGAGTCCGCACAGATACGCAGTATTTT. The encoded protein is CSARDPKGVRTDTQYF.

This clonotype was detected only a few times. The rearrangement joins TRBV5-1 to TRBJ2-5, with D tentatively TRBD1 or TRBD2 (6 bases each). This CDR3 has 14 residues. V was cut by 7 bases and J by 3 bases, with 16 bases left in between. Germline values: CDR1 SGHRS, CDR2 YFSETQ. The DNA of the CDR3 is TGCGCCAGCCGCCCCGGGGGCACGGAAGAGACCCAGTACTTC. Protein product: CASRPGGTEETQYF.

The chain has TRBV12-3 or TRBV12-4 and TRBJ2-3; 8 nucleotides match TRBD2. The J segment lost 9 bases and the V segment lost 8 bases, leaving 7 bases of the junction unmatched. The CDR3 extends over 12 amino acids. CDR3 DNA: TGTGCCAGCGGGATAGCGGGACCAACGCAGTATTTT. Its translation is CASGIAGPTQYF.

This clonotype has a count of ten or more. This rearrangement joins TRBV29-1 to TRBJ2-7; weak D call: TRBD1 (5 bases). There are 11 residues in the CDR3. Germline CDR1 reads SQVTM; CDR2 reads ANQGSEA. The germline V and J ends were trimmed by 2 bases and 8 bases, with 10 bases remaining between them. The CDR3 DNA reads TGCAGCGTTGAAAACCAGGGAAAGCAGTACTTC. Amino acid sequence: CSVENQGKQYF.

The chain combines TRBV10-3 with TRBJ2-5; TRBD2 matches at 10 bases. Germline V gene data show CDR1 as ENHRY and CDR2 as SYGVKD. There are 17 residues in the CDR3. V shed 0 bases and J 5 bases; nucleotides not matched to a gene: 9. This CDR3 reads CAISESRSGGALETQYF. The DNA of the CDR3 is TGTGCCATCAGTGAGTCTCGGAGCGGGGGGGCCCTGGAGACCCAGTACTTC.

The chain joins TRBV20-1 to TRBJ2-7; 9 bases map to TRBD2. V shed 4 bases, J shed 0 bases, and the junction held 4 bases outside the gene matches. This CDR3 has 14 residues. Germline V CDR1 and CDR2: DFQATT, SNEGSKA (reference sequence). The CDR3: CSAKTSGSSYEQYF. The CDR3 region has the DNA TGCAGTGCTAAGACTAGCGGAAGCTCCTACGAGCAGTACTTC.

This clonotype was seen a few times. This chain uses TRBV12-3 or TRBV12-4 with TRBJ1-2; a weak D match, TRBD1 (6 bases). The CDR3 has 13 amino acids. V lost 3 bases, J lost 6 bases, and 11 bases lay in between. CDR3 sequence (DNA): TGTGCCAGCAGTTTGGGAACAGGGAATGGCTACACCTTC. Amino acid sequence: CASSLGTGNGYTF.

The chain links TRBV4-3 to TRBJ2-7, with 10 bases fitting TRBD2. The CDR3 runs to 15 residues. Unmatched junction bases numbered 2, after V lost 0 bases and J lost 3 bases. Per germline, CDR1 LGHNA and CDR2 YSLEER. CDR3 in amino acids: CASSQETSGYYEQYF. CDR3 coding DNA: TGCGCCAGCAGCCAAGAGACTAGCGGGTACTACGAGCAGTACTTC.

This rearrangement joins TRBV12-3 or TRBV12-4 to TRBJ1-4, with 7 nucleotides matching TRBD1. There are 13 residues in the CDR3. The V gene end was trimmed by 5 bases and the J gene end by 6 bases; junction bases not matched to a gene: 3. Here the CDR3 DNA reads TGTGCCAGCAGTCAAAGGGGGCATGAAAAACTGTTTTTT. The encoded protein is CASSQRGHEKLFF.

In this sample, this clonotype turned up a few times. This chain links TRBV15 with TRBJ2-3; the match to TRBD2 covers 7 bases. Germline V gene lookup returns CDR1 LNHNV and CDR2 YYDKDF (reference sequence). This CDR3 is 14 amino acids long. V lost 6 bases and J lost 1; bases outside the gene matches: 4. CDR3: CATRAGSRTDTQYF. CDR3 bases: TGTGCCACCAGAGCGGGGAGTCGCACAGATACGCAGTATTTT.